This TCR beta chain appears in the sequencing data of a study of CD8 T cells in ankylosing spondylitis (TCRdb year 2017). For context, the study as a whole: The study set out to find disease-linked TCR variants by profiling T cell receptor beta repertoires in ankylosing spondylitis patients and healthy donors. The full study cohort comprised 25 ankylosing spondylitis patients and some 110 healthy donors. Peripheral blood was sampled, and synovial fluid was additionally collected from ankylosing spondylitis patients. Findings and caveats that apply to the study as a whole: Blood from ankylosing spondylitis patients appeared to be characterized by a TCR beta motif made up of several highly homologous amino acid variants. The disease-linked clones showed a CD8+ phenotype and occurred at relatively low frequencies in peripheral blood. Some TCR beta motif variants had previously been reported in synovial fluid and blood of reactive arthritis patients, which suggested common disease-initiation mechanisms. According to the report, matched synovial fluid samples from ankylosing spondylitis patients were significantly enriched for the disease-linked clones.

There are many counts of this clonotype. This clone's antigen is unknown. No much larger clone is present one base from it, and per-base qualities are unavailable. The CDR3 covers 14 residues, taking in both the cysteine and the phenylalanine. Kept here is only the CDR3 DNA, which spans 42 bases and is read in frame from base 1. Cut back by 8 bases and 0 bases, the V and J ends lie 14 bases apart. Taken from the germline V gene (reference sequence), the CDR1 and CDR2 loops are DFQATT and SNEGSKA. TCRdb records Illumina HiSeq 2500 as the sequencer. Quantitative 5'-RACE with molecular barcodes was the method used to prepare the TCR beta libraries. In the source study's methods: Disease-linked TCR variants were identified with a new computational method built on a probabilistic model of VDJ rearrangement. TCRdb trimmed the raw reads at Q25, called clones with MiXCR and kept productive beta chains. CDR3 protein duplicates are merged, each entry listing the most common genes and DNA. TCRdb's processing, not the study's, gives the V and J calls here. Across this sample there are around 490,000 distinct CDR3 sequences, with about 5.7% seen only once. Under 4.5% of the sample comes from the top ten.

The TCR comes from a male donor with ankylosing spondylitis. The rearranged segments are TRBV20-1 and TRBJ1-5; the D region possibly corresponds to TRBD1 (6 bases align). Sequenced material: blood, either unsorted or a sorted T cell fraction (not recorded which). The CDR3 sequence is CSKGGTHSNQPQHF. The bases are TGCAGTAAGGGGGGTACCCATAGCAATCAGCCCCAGCATTTT.